This paragraph reports one T cell receptor (beta chain). As yet, its antigen is unknown. Libraries of TRB cDNA were made by 5' RACE and carried UMIs. TCRdb re-called the 5' RACE reads; every CDR3 protein appears as one record, without DNA. Its clone listing holds about 150,000 distinct CDR3 sequences. Identification of naive CD8+ T cells rested on CD45RO-CCR7+CD27+CD95- status. This entry is derived from a study of CXCR3-negative and CXCR3-positive naive CD8 T cells. Study-wide background: Roughly 140 million TRB reads were obtained in total, which works out to about 1.5 +/- 0.3 million per library. Study-wide results and caveats: CD5 surface expression was similar among naive subsets, and TCR strength was estimated by inference from TRB CDR3 properties. Memory CD8+ cells had much lower diversity, and both naive subsets had comparably high diversity. When CXCR3-positive naive cells were set against CXCR3-negative naive cells, the former had more hydrophobic TRB CDR3s.

This clonotype originated in a human donor in good health. Some clones in this sample may be carry-over from other donors' samples. Sequenced sample: naive CXCR3+ CD8+ T cells from blood. The subset was: CD45RO-CCR7+CD27+CD95- naive CD8+ T cells expressing CXCR3 (TNR3+).

The CDR3 sequence: CASSLARDNTGELFF. The V gene is TRBV5-5, the J gene TRBJ2-2; the TCRdb call, TRBD1, lacks DNA for checking. CDR1 is SGHKS and CDR2 is YYEKEE in the germline V gene (reference sequence). The CDR3 runs to 15 residues.